The T cell receptor beta chain described here comes from a study of cytomegalovirus exposure and HLA in healthy donors. Study-wide background: In an earlier analysis, approximately 120 million unique TCR beta sequences were found from about 180 million T cells. Study-level results: Sequencing depth across donors, presence/absence analyses assumed, was roughly uniform.

With respect to this clone: Its antigen is undetermined.

The CDR3 covers 14 residues. Germline-derived CDR1 and CDR2 are SQVTM and ANQGSEA. With V trimmed by 7 bases and J by 2 bases, 5 bases remained unmatched. Both 60 Vbeta primers and 13 Jbeta primers went into the PCR. TCRdb keeps only in-frame clones here, not all; method: immunoSEQ multiplex PCR. The data show over 150,000 clones, with under 70% seen just once and approximately 2.8% held by the top ten. The chain couples TRBV29-1 to TRBJ2-3, with 11 bases lining up with TRBD2. The sample was PBMCs. This TCR derives from a woman in her thirties or forties in good health and CMV-seropositive. The CDR3 DNA reads as TGCAGCGGGAGACTAGCGGGACTCACAGATACGCAGTATTTT. It yields the protein CSGRLAGLTDTQYF.